This T cell receptor beta chain originates from a study of T cell repertoires in cytomegalovirus infection (dated by TCRdb to about 2019). Background for the entire study: Donor HLA type was relevant to the analysis, because carriage of CMV infection together with the matching HLA type was indicated by public TCR beta signatures. Results the study describes overall, beyond this receptor: In both this cohort and an independent roughly 350-donor cohort, the cumulative frequency of public TCR beta family members distinguished carriers of CMV infection plus the relevant HLA type. The ex vivo response was dominated by HLA-C-restricted CMV-specific TCR beta clonotypes, and the single most frequent clonotype in two of eight donors was supplied by these HLA-C-restricted clonotypes.

Including cysteine and phenylalanine, the CDR3 has 13 amino acids. The retained sequence is limited to the CDR3, 39 bases, with the frame set at the first base. The germline V gene provides CDR1 SGHDT and CDR2 YYEEEE. The V and J ends are trimmed by 4 bases and 5 bases, leaving 12 bases between them. TCRdb shows the sequencer as Illumina HiSeq 1500. The public reads were reanalyzed by TCRdb: fastp trimming at Q25, MiXCR alignment, in-frame beta chains only. Each CDR3 protein gets just one entry, which takes the most common genes and DNA from the rows behind it. A total of around 240,000 distinct CDR3 sequences appear in this sample, approximately 22% of them only once. The ten largest clones represent 18% of the sample. This clonotype was recorded once. No cognate antigen has been identified for it. No base quality values were provided; no much bigger clone lies one nucleotide off. A lone read is weak support.

The sequencing sample was made of CD8+ T cells from PBMCs. The sequence joins TRBV5-6 to TRBJ1-1; the D gene is not confidently resolved. This TCR came from a human donor in good health (CMV status not recorded). Some clones in this sample may be carry-over from other donors' samples. CDR3 loop: CASSQVGRTEAFF. The DNA sequence reads TGTGCCAGCAGCCAAGTAGGGAGGACTGAAGCTTTCTTT.